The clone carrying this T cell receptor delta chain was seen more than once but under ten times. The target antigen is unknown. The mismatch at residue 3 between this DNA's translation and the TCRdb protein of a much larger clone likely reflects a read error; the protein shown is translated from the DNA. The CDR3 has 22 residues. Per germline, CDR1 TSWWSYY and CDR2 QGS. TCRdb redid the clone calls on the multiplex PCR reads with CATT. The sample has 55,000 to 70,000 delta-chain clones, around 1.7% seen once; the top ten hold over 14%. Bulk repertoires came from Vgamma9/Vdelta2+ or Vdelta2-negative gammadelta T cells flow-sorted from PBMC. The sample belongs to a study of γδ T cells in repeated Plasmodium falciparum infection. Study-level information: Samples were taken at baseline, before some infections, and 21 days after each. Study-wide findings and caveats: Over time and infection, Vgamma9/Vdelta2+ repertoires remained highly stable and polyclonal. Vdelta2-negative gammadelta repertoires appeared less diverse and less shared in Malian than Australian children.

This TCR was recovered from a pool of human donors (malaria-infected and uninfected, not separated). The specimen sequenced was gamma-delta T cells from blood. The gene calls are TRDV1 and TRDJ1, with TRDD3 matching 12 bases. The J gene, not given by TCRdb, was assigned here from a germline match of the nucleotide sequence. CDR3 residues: CAPGELPKAFLVLGDTPDKLIF. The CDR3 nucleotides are TGTGCTCCTGGGGAACTGCCCAAGGCCTTCCTAGTACTGGGGGATACCCCCGATAAACTCATCTTT.